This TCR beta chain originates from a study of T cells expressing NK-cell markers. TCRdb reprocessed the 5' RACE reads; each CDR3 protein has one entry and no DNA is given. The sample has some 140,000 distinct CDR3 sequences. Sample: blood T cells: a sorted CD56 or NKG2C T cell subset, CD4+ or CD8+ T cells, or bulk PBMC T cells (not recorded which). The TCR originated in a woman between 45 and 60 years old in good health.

The CDR3 sequence is CASSLSVRAGAVYGYTF. V is TRBV7-8 and J is TRBJ1-2; the D call of TRBD1 rests on TCRdb alone, since no DNA is present to check it. Germline V lookup: CDR1 SGHVS, CDR2 FQNEAQ. CDR3 length: 17 residues.